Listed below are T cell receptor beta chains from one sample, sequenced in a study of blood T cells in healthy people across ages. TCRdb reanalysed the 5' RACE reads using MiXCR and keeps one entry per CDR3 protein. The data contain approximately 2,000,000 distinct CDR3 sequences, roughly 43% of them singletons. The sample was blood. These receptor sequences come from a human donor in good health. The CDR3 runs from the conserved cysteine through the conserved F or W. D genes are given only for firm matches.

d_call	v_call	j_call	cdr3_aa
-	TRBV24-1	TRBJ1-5	CATSPPGGPDQPQHF
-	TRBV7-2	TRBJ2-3	CASSRYAMDTQYF
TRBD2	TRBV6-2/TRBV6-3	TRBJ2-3	CASSSTSEPTDTQYF
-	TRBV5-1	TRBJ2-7	CASAMNGEPHEQYF
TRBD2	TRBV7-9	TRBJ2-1	CASSKGLAGYNEQFF
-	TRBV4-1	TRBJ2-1	CASSQRTVSYNEQFF
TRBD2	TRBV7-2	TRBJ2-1	CASSSSGGGYYNEQFF
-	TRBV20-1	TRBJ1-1	CSARFQGFTEAFF
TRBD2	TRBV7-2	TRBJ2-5	CASSLWSQASGGGQYF
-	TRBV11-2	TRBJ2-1	CTSSLVGNTYNEQFF
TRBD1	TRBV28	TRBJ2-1	CASSGQQGPSLDEQFF
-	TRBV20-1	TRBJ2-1	CSAGGIYNEQFF
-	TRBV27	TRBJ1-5	CASSFSENQPQHF
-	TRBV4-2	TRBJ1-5	CASSQGGQLYDNQPQHF
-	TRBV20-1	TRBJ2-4	CSASRLLGVSIQYF
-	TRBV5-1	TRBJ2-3	CAAAVGLDTDTQYF
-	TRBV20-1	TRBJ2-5	CSARPSRQEETQYF
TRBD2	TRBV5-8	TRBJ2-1	CASTTGTRSTNEQFF
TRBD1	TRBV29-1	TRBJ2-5	CSVERYRGRETQYF
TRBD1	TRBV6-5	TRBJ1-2	CASSSGTGAGYTF
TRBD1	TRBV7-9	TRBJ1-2	CASSLGHVDRESNYGYTF
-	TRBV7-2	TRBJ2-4	CASSISAGNDIQYF
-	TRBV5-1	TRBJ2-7	CASSLGGQREAQYF
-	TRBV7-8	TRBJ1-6	CASSLIGSPLHF
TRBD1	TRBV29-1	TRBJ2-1	CSVGGTGAYNEQFF
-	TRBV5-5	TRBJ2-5	CASKGSRGNEQYF
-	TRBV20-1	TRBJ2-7	CSARDRGDKQYF
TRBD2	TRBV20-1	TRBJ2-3	CSARIAGGADTQYF
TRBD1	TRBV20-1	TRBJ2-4	CSAPKGGTGGILAKNIQYF
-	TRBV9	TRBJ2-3	CASSVSAGASTDTQYF
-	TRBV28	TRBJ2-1	CAIKQGGSYNEQFF
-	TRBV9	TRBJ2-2	CASSARGGELFF
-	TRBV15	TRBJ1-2	CATKRSLYYGYTF
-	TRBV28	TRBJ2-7	CAILGGSSYEQYF
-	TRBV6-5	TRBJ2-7	CASSNRQDEQYF
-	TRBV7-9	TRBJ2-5	CASSPSGRGTYNEQYF
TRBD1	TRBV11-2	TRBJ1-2	CASSLRDREYGYTF
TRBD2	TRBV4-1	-	CASSQQLAGRFGTQYF
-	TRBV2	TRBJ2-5	CASSETRGQETQYF
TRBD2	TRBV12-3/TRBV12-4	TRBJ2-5	CASSNTNPFTSGRTRETQYF
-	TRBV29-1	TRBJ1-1	CSHIGGSLGTEAFF
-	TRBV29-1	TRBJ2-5	CGRRLVETQYF